This is a list of T cell receptor beta chains from one sample in a study of control samples from healthy donors and cancer patients. This table comes from immunoSEQ multiplex PCR, and its TCRdb copy is limited to in-frame clones, with some not included. The repertoire holds 170,000 or so clones, nearly 90% seen once, with 1.3% to 1.5% in the top ten. Sequenced input: blood. These receptors all stem from a woman between 45 and 65 years old in good health. Each CDR3 is given with its conserved first and last residue. The D gene is left open where the match is weak. The size entry is marked missing in some rows and otherwise reads once, few, many or a size class.

J | size | D | V | DNA | CDR3
TRBJ1-6 | . | . | TRBV6-2/TRBV6-3 | TGTGCCAGCAGTTACGGTGGGGAGATTACCTATAATTCACCCCTCCACTTT | CASSYGGEITYNSPLHF
TRBJ2-6 | . | . | TRBV5-1 | TGCGCCAGCACCGACACCTCTGGGGCCAACGTCCTGACTTTC | CASTDTSGANVLTF
TRBJ2-5 | . | TRBD2 | TRBV27 | TGTGCCAGCAGTCCCCGGCGGGCGGGGGTTGAGACCCAGTACTTC | CASSPRRAGVETQYF
TRBJ2-7 | . | . | TRBV12-3/TRBV12-4 | TGTGCCAGCAGCCAGGGTTTCTCCTACGAGCAGTACTTC | CASSQGFSYEQYF
TRBJ2-5 | once | . | TRBV4-3 | TGCGCCAGCAGCCAAGAGGCTAGCCAAGAGACCCAGTACTTC | CASSQEASQETQYF
TRBJ1-1 | . | . | TRBV5-4 | TGTGCCAGCAGCTTGGCCCCAGGGTCCCGAATGAACACTGAAGCTTTCTTT | CASSLAPGSRMNTEAFF
TRBJ2-7 | . | TRBD1 | TRBV19 | TGTGCCAGTAGTTTCTCAACGGACAGGGGCGCCGAGCAGTACTTC | CASSFSTDRGAEQYF
TRBJ1-3 | . | . | TRBV10-3 | TGTGCCATCAGTGAGCTAGCTGTAACAGTCACTGGAAACACCATATATTTT | CAISELAVTVTGNTIYF
TRBJ2-2 | . | . | TRBV12-3/TRBV12-4 | TGTGCCAGCACCCCCCTCGGGGAGCTGTTTTTT | CASTPLGELFF
TRBJ1-1 | . | . | TRBV7-2 | TGTGCCAGCAGCTTAGTGGTCGCGGGGATAACTGAAGCTTTCTTT | CASSLVVAGITEAFF
TRBJ2-2 | . | . | TRBV11-3 | TGTGCCAGCAGCGAACAGGGAGTCACCGGGGAGCTGTTTTTT | CASSEQGVTGELFF
TRBJ1-1 | . | . | TRBV29-1 | TGCAGCGCCAACCTCCTTCTAGGGGGCACTGAAGCTTTCTTT | CSANLLLGGTEAFF
TRBJ2-4 | . | TRBD2 | TRBV20-1 | TGCAGTGCTAGTCCGGGACTAGTTTTAGCCAAAAACATTCAGTACTTC | CSASPGLVLAKNIQYF
TRBJ2-5 | . | . | TRBV7-3 | TGTGCCAGCAGCTCAATAGCAGGGGTCGAGGAGACCCAGTACTTC | CASSSIAGVEETQYF
TRBJ2-7 | . | . | TRBV9 | TGTGCCAGCAGCGTAGACGGCGGCGCCTACGAGCAGTACTTC | CASSVDGGAYEQYF
TRBJ1-2 | . | . | TRBV11-1 | TGTGCCAGCAGCTCCTATAACTATGGCTACACCTTC | CASSSYNYGYTF
TRBJ1-1 | . | . | TRBV27 | TGTGCCAGCAGTTTTCTAGCCTCCCGGGGGAACACTGAAGCTTTCTTT | CASSFLASRGNTEAFF
TRBJ2-5 | . | . | TRBV20-1 | TGCAGTGCTAGTAGGTGGCGAGAGACCCAGTACTTC | CSASRWRETQYF
TRBJ2-7 | . | . | TRBV7-3 | TGTGCCAGCAGCTTGTACCCTACAGGAACTTCCTACGAGCAGTACTTC | CASSLYPTGTSYEQYF
TRBJ2-7 | . | . | TRBV5-1 | TGCGCCAGCAACCCCGGGACCTACAACGAGCAGTACTTC | CASNPGTYNEQYF
TRBJ2-7 | . | . | TRBV9 | TGTGCCAGCAGTCAGGACACAAGCTCCTACGAGCAGTACTTC | CASSQDTSSYEQYF
TRBJ1-1 | . | . | TRBV10-1 | TGCGCCAGCAGTGAGGGGGGGAAATACCGAATGAACACTGAAGCTTTCTTT | CASSEGGKYRMNTEAFF
TRBJ2-6 | . | TRBD1 | TRBV28 | TGTGCCAGCAGGCTACCGGGACAGGGAGGGTCTGGGGCCAACGTCCTGACTTTC | CASRLPGQGGSGANVLTF
TRBJ1-2 | . | TRBD1 | TRBV10-3 | TGTGCCATCAGTGGGACAGGGGAAAACTATGGCTACACCTTC | CAISGTGENYGYTF
TRBJ2-1 | . | TRBD1 | TRBV5-1 | TGCGCCAGCAGCTCGCGGAGGGACAGGGGGTACAATGAGCAGTTCTTC | CASSSRRDRGYNEQFF
TRBJ2-3 | . | TRBD2 | TRBV9 | TGTGCCAGCAGCGTAGGGTCTAGCGGGGGGGCCGGGGCAGATACGCAGTATTTT | CASSVGSSGGAGADTQYF
TRBJ1-4 | . | . | TRBV2 | TGTGCCAGCGGGGCAACAACTAATGAAAAACTGTTTTTT | CASGATTNEKLFF
TRBJ2-3 | . | . | TRBV5-1 | TGCGCCAGCAGCTCTGACGGGACCGACACAGATACGCAGTATTTT | CASSSDGTDTDTQYF
TRBJ1-2 | once | . | TRBV24-1 | TGTGCCACCAGTGATACAGGGACGATGGGCTATGGCTACACCTTC | CATSDTGTMGYGYTF
TRBJ1-1 | . | . | TRBV7-3 | TGTGCCAGCAGCTTAGATGGCTTAATCGGTGACACTGAAGCTTTCTTT | CASSLDGLIGDTEAFF
TRBJ2-2 | once | . | TRBV19 | TGTGCCAGTAGTATAGGGGGGGCGCGGATCACCGGGGAGCTGTTTTTT | CASSIGGARITGELFF
TRBJ2-1 | few | TRBD2 | TRBV28 | TGTGCCAGCAGCCCACTAGCGGGGGGGCGTAATGAGCAGTTCTTC | CASSPLAGGRNEQFF
TRBJ1-2 | . | . | TRBV7-8 | TGTGCCAGCAGCAGAGGACGGCTAGACTATGGCTACACCTTC | CASSRGRLDYGYTF
TRBJ2-7 | . | . | TRBV29-1 | TGCAGCGTTGAAGATCCCTCAGGGATCCCCTACGAGCAGTACTTC | CSVEDPSGIPYEQYF
TRBJ2-2 | few | . | TRBV11-3 | TGTGCCAGCAGCCCTTTTCGGGCCGGGGAGCTGTTTTTT | CASSPFRAGELFF
TRBJ1-2 | . | TRBD1 | TRBV7-8 | TGTGCCAGCAGCATCAGCCACCGGAGACAGGGAGGGTATGGCTACACCTTC | CASSISHRRQGGYGYTF
TRBJ2-7 | . | TRBD1 | TRBV30 | TGTGCCTGGAGTAGGACAGGGAGCTACGAGCAGTACTTC | CAWSRTGSYEQYF
TRBJ1-1 | . | . | TRBV2 | TGTGCCAGCAGTGACCCCGACAGAGTCATGAACACTGAAGCTTTCTTT | CASSDPDRVMNTEAFF
TRBJ1-3 | once | . | TRBV3-1/TRBV3-2 | TGTGCCAGCAGCCAAGAGAAGGCGTCGCAACCCCTATTCTCTGGAAACACCATATATTTT | CASSQEKASQPLFSGNTIYF
TRBJ1-2 | . | . | TRBV10-3 | TGTGCCATCAGTGAGTCGGGGGCGGCTTATGGCTACACCTTC | CAISESGAAYGYTF
TRBJ1-4 | . | . | TRBV27 | TGTGCCAGCGGCCTCGTGGTTAACTCGGAGGCAACTAATGAAAAACTGTTTTTT | CASGLVVNSEATNEKLFF
TRBJ1-3 | . | . | TRBV4-3 | TGCGCCAGCAGCCAAGTAGGCCGGGGAACTGGAAACACCATATATTTT | CASSQVGRGTGNTIYF
TRBJ2-1 | . | . | TRBV2 | TGTGCCAGCATTTTCGGCGGGGGCCGTTCCTACAATGAGCAGTTCTTC | CASIFGGGRSYNEQFF
TRBJ1-5 | once | . | TRBV18 | TGTGCCAGCTCAGCCCGGGACACCGATTATCAGCCCCAGCATTTT | CASSARDTDYQPQHF
TRBJ2-3 | . | . | TRBV4-3 | TGCGCCAGCAGCCAAGATCTGGCAGGACAACATTTAACGCAGTATTTT | CASSQDLAGQHLTQYF
TRBJ1-5 | . | . | TRBV4-1 | TGCGCCAGCAGCCCTCAAGCTCGCAATCAGCCCCAGCATTTT | CASSPQARNQPQHF
TRBJ2-7 | few | . | TRBV4-3 | TGCGCCAGCAGCCAAGATAGGACCTACGAGCAGTACTTC | CASSQDRTYEQYF
TRBJ1-3 | . | . | TRBV15 | TGTGCCACCAGCAGGGGATTAACAGGGACTGGAAACACCATATATTTT | CATSRGLTGTGNTIYF
TRBJ2-1 | . | . | TRBV5-4 | TGTGCCAGCAGCTTGATGGGTGGCAGGTCCTACAATGAGCAGTTCTTC | CASSLMGGRSYNEQFF
TRBJ1-5 | . | . | TRBV30 | TGTGCCTGGAGTGTAGGGCAGGGAGGCAATCAGCCCCAGCATTTT | CAWSVGQGGNQPQHF
TRBJ1-2 | . | . | TRBV29-1 | TGCAGCGTCCTTCCCGGGCAGTCGCCTGCCTATGGCTACACCTTC | CSVLPGQSPAYGYTF
TRBJ2-1 | once | . | TRBV6-5 | TGTGCCAGCGGTAGCGACGGAGGTTGGTACAATGAGCAGTTCTTC | CASGSDGGWYNEQFF
TRBJ1-4 | . | . | TRBV28 | TGTGCCAGCAGTTTATTGTCTTACCGGAGTGAAAAACTGTTTTTT | CASSLLSYRSEKLFF
TRBJ1-2 | . | . | TRBV7-2 | TGTGCCAGCAGCCCCGGACCGTTCTATGGCTACACCTTC | CASSPGPFYGYTF
TRBJ2-3 | . | . | TRBV5-4 | TGTGCCAGCAGCCTACCCGGACGGCTAGATACGCAGTATTTT | CASSLPGRLDTQYF
TRBJ1-6 | . | TRBD1 | TRBV2 | TGTGCCAGCAAGGGGGCAGGGGCAGCTTCACCCCTCCACTTT | CASKGAGAASPLHF
TRBJ2-2 | . | . | TRBV5-6 | TGTGCCAGCAGCCACAACACCGGGGAGCTGTTTTTT | CASSHNTGELFF
TRBJ2-7 | . | . | TRBV28 | TGTGCCAGCAGCCCCAGGGGCTACGAGCAGTACTTC | CASSPRGYEQYF
TRBJ2-2 | once | . | TRBV5-4 | TGTGCCAGCAGCTTGATTGGGGAGGCCACCGGGGAGCTGTTTTTT | CASSLIGEATGELFF
TRBJ2-2 | . | TRBD2 | TRBV24-1 | TGTGCCACCAGGGGGGGGGCGAACACCGGGGAGCTGTTTTTT | CATRGGANTGELFF